This T cell receptor beta chain stems from a study of regulatory T cells in long-lasting Graves disease (dated by TCRdb to the early 2020s). About the full investigation: Patients with newly diagnosed Graves' disease had been on antithyroid drugs for under 3 months. Persistent Graves' disease patients were compared with newly diagnosed Graves' disease patients by peripheral blood TCR sequencing and RNA sequencing. The study took place in China and was registered as a clinical trial. A total of 33 samples were covered by TCR sequencing, comprising some 13 persistent and around 20 newly diagnosed Graves' disease patients.

Unmatched junction bases come to 8, with V trimmed by 3 bases and J by 6 bases. The CDR3 runs 16 residues from the cysteine to the phenylalanine. Of all the DNA, just the CDR3 is kept, 48 bases in frame from base 1. What the work shows at the level of the full study, not this receptor alone: The authors acknowledged the small sample size as a limitation that may reduce accuracy. Only peripheral blood was studied, because thyroid tissue, the primary lesion, was inaccessible. Only the TCR beta chain was sequenced and analyzed. More public clonotypes were shared among persistent patients (about 2,800) than among newly diagnosed patients (966). TRBV28, TRBJ1-2 and TRBJ2-5 were preferentially used in persistent disease, while TRBV20-1 and TRBJ2-1 were favored in newly diagnosed disease. Lower TCR Shannon entropy and fewer highly expanded clones were observed in persistent Graves' disease patients than in newly diagnosed patients, which suggested clonal expansion.

Taken with the paper, the label for time point translates to: newly diagnosed GD, antithyroid drugs for less than 3 months. For both TCR sequencing and RNA sequencing, RNA was extracted from PBMCs in TRIzol. Graves' disease was diagnosed according to American Thyroid Association guidelines. Recruitment of patients was carried out at an endocrinology department in Xi'an, China. From each patient, approximately 9.9 milliliters of peripheral blood was collected into an EDTA anticoagulant tube. Ficoll Paque Plus density gradient separation was used to isolate PBMCs, and no further T cell sorting was performed. RNA quality was checked with an Agilent 2100 Bioanalyzer and agarose gel, and concentration with a NanoDrop 2000. The sample holds many counts of this clonotype. The antigen this receptor binds is unknown. The sample holds no much larger clone one base away, and base qualities are not on file. To prepare the library, multiplex PCR was applied. Sequenced using an Illumina HiSeq 4000. CDR3 regions were amplified by Arm-PCR with iRepertoire HTBI primers to construct TCR beta libraries. PCR products were gel purified before sequencing. The authors processed their data as follows. A total of 62 TRBV and 14 TRBJ segments were identified across samples and were used for gene usage analysis of CDR3 amino acid clonotypes. COPE and FqMerger were used to merge the filtered high-quality paired reads into contigs. BLAST was used to align contigs to IMGT TRBV, TRBD and TRBJ reference genes, with CDR3 defined following IMGT. Any clonotype with a frequency above 0.1% was counted as a highly expanded clone. Shannon entropy served as the measure of repertoire diversity, while the Gini coefficient captured V-J evenness. Clonotypes shared by more than one individual were considered public. TCRdb reanalyzed the raw reads on its own, using fastp at Q25 for trimming and MiXCR for clone calling, and kept in-frame beta chains. Each record represents a unique CDR3 protein, reported with the most common genes and DNA among its rows. TCRdb, not the authors, supplied the V and J calls. A total of 350,000 to 450,000 distinct CDR3 sequences appear in this sample, about 15% of them only once. Under 9% of the sample comes from the top ten.

These records were also assigned to another study, of T cells in Graves' hyperthyroidism and ophthalmopathy. As the second paper documents: Stable Graves' hyperthyroidism was defined as the absence of progression to ophthalmopathy over 18 months of follow-up. The hyperthyroidism patients were between 18 and 65 years old and newly diagnosed, with a disease duration of less than 2 months. Exclusion was applied to patients with uncontrolled infections, other autoimmune diseases, pregnancy or lactation. Diagnoses were based on clinical symptoms, serum thyroxine and TRAb, thyroid ultrasound and orbital computed tomography. The first round of RT-PCR for the TCR CDR3 was performed with the HTBI primer set and the Qiagen OneStep RT-PCR kit. Blood samples also contained most of the expanded thyroid clonotypes (frequency above 0.001), which suggests that blood repertoires may reflect thyroid immune responses. A model built on a 13 V-J signature distinguished ophthalmopathy from stable hyperthyroidism, reaching roughly 88% sensitivity and around 81% specificity in cross-validation and 80%/75% in testing. In validation, the model predicted progression to ophthalmopathy with approximately 71% sensitivity and roughly 72% specificity, a median of roughly seven months before onset. To identify distinguishing TCR V-J signatures, a discovery cohort of roughly 100 patients was used, comprising 43 with Graves' ophthalmopathy and 57 with stable Graves' hyperthyroidism. An independent validation cohort of under 20 hyperthyroidism patients and some 15 patients who later progressed to ophthalmopathy tested prospective prediction of ophthalmopathy. For training and testing, the 80 to 100 patients in the discovery cohort were randomly divided in a 7:3 ratio. In addition, the study compared T-cell repertoires in thyroid tissue and in blood from five to seven Graves' hyperthyroidism patients. After sampling, hyperthyroidism patients received methimazole starting at 30 mg daily, and ophthalmopathy patients received high-dose intravenous methylprednisolone. Libraries were constructed in a second round of multiplex PCR, after which size selection and purification were performed. Paired-end sequencing of the libraries was performed with 100 bp reads on an Illumina HiSeq2000. SOAPnuke was used to process the raw data, throwing out any read that contained adapters or uncalled bases, had a mean Phred below 15, or lacked an exact constant-primer or identifier match. COPE v1.2.5 was used to merge high-quality paired reads, and clonotypes were defined as unique nucleotide sequences. Clonotypes were aligned to IMGT TRBV, TRBD and TRBJ reference segments using MiTCR v1.1. The analysis included only V-J combinations with a frequency above 0.0001, which together covered around 99% of the repertoires. A TCS score was defined as the ratio between F50 (clonal expansion) and ExV (chaos), using BLOSUM62-based TCRdist between CDR3 peptides within each V-J. Welch's t-statistics and random forest reduced 500 to 550 V-J features to some 14, which were used in a naive Bayes classifier (R e1071). No statistical method was used to fix the sample size in advance, and group allocation was not hidden from the investigators. The paper describes TCR Vbeta CDR3 sequencing of 140 or so peripheral blood samples, made up of roughly 45 ophthalmopathy patients, 70 to 75 hyperthyroidism patients and approximately 17 progressor patients.

The sample in question was peripheral blood mononuclear cells (PBMCs), obtained at new diagnosis, from a patient treated with antithyroid drugs. The source is a woman in her thirties or forties with Graves disease. Donor details come from another sample of the same person, matched by shared clones. The sequence is built from TRBV12-3 or TRBV12-4 and TRBJ2-2, with 9 bases in between that match TRBD2. The sequenced DNA is TGTGCCAGCAGTTTGTGGCGGGAGGGCCTTGCCGGGGAGCTGTTTTTT. It translates to CASSLWREGLAGELFF.